Following are 24 T cell receptor beta chains from one sample sequenced in a study of blood T cell repertoires in COVID-19. Assay: immunoSEQ multiplex PCR; the TCRdb copy retains only in-frame clones and omits some. The sample has a few hundred thousand clones, roughly nine tenths seen once; the top ten hold 6.2%. Material: peripheral blood. The receptors were gathered from a man in his 60s with acute or convalescent COVID-19.

The J gene is TRBJ2-1, the V gene TRBV4-1; 9 positions match TRBD2. Germline loops: CDR1 MGHRA, CDR2 YSYEKL. The CDR3 contains 19 residues. Unmatched junction bases numbered 16, after V lost 3 bases and J lost 4 bases. Here the CDR3 reads CASSQELGLALLLYNEQFF. CDR3 DNA sequence: TGCGCCAGCAGCCAGGAATTGGGACTAGCCCTCCTCTTATACAATGAGCAGTTCTTC.

This chain uses TRBV6-1 with TRBJ1-2; no clear D. The V gene's germline CDR1 is MNHNS and CDR2 SASEGT. The CDR3 is 14 residues long. V was pared by 0 bases and J by 0 bases, with 5 bases between. The CDR3 sequence is CASSEARPNYGYTF. Here the CDR3 DNA reads TGTGCCAGCAGTGAAGCGCGCCCTAACTATGGCTACACCTTC.

V and J are TRBV28 and TRBJ2-5; the match to TRBD1 covers 8 bases. Per the germline V gene, CDR1 is MDHEN and CDR2 is SYDVKM. Trimming cost V 3 bases and J 9 bases; bases outside gene matches: 12. This CDR3 is built from 15 residues. CDR3 nucleotides: TGTGCCAGCAGTTTTTCGGGACAGGTTGAGGTGGCCCAGTACTTC. Amino acid sequence: CASSFSGQVEVAQYF.

This chain joins TRBV4-3 and TRBJ2-7; 13 nucleotides agree with TRBD2. Looked up from germline, CDR1 is LGHNA and CDR2 is YSLEER. CDR3 length: 16 amino acids. J lost 3 bases, V lost 0 bases, and 2 bases had no gene match. CDR3 nucleotides: TGCGCCAGCAGCCAAGACAGGACTAGCGGGAGCTACGAGCAGTACTTC. Amino acid sequence: CASSQDRTSGSYEQYF.

Remarks on this clone: This specimen includes other DNA sequences encoding the same CDR3. This chain links TRBV11-3 with TRBJ2-1, with TRBD2 identical over 13 bases. CDR1 SGHNT and CDR2 YENEEA come from the germline V gene. The CDR3 runs to 15 residues. With 6 bases clipped from V and 5 bases from J, the junction kept 4 bases outside the gene matches. CDR3 region: CASRLGTSGNNEQFF. The CDR3 nucleotides are TGTGCCAGCAGGCTCGGGACTAGCGGGAACAATGAGCAGTTCTTC.

This chain connects TRBV6-5 to TRBJ2-7, with unresolved D. Germline assignment: CDR1 MNHEY and CDR2 SVGAGI. The germline V and J ends were trimmed by 2 bases and 4 bases, with 6 bases remaining between them. The CDR3 has 12 amino acids. The CDR3 protein is CASSYVSYEQYF. CDR3 in DNA: TGTGCCAGCAGTTACGTTTCGTACGAGCAGTACTTC.

Turning to this clone: This same CDR3 is encoded by further DNA sequences in the sample. V gene TRBV7-2 combines with J gene TRBJ2-7; D remains ambiguous. Trimming left V 1 base short and J 1 base short, with 5 bases between. The germline CDR1 and CDR2 sequences are SGHTA and FQGNSA. The CDR3 extends over 13 amino acids. Here the CDR3 reads CASSLDSSYEQYF. The CDR3 DNA follows: TGTGCCAGCAGCTTAGACAGTTCCTACGAGCAGTACTTC.

This clone has just a few counts. V and J are TRBV4-1 and TRBJ1-5, with D uncertain. This CDR3 is 16 amino acids long. Germline V gene data show CDR1 as MGHRA and CDR2 as YSYEKL. Trimming took off 0 bases at V and 2 bases at J, with 11 bases between the two ends. For the CDR3, the DNA is TGCGCCAGCAGCCAAGAAGCGGCCCTGGGCAATCAGCCCCAGCATTTT. Translation: CASSQEAALGNQPQHF.

This clone was observed a handful of times. The chain joins TRBV11-2 to TRBJ1-1; the D is unclear. Germline-derived CDR1 and CDR2 are SGHAT and FQNNGV. V was pared by 3 bases and J by 0 bases, with 5 bases between. CDR3 length: 13 residues. CDR3 loop: CASSFLMNTEAFF. CDR3 bases: TGTGCCAGCAGCTTCCTAATGAACACTGAAGCTTTCTTT.

The V and J genes are TRBV20-1 and TRBJ2-7; no clear D. The CDR3 has 10 amino acids. Germline CDR1 reads DFQATT; CDR2 reads SNEGSKA (reference sequence). V lost 6 bases to trimming and J lost 6 bases, with 9 bases between them. In DNA form, the CDR3 reads TGCAGTGCCACACAGACCGAGCAGTACTTC. Its protein is CSATQTEQYF.

This chain joins TRBV19 and TRBJ2-7, with 7 nucleotides matching TRBD2. The CDR3 contains 16 residues. CDR1 LNHDA and CDR2 SQIVND come from the germline V gene (reference sequence). Germline trimming cut 5 bases from V and 1 base from J; bases unmatched to any gene: 11. CDR3 sequence: CASSPLGVGGSYEQYF. In DNA form, the CDR3 reads TGTGCCAGTAGTCCCTTGGGAGTCGGGGGGTCCTACGAGCAGTACTTC.

The chain employs TRBV27 and TRBJ2-5; the match to TRBD2 covers 7 bases. The CDR3 spans 15 residues. The ends lost 2 bases at V and 1 base at J; junction bases unmatched: 4. CDR1 and CDR2 from the germline V gene are MNHEY and SMNVEV (reference sequence). CDR3 amino acids: CASSLATSVQETQYF. In DNA form, the CDR3 reads TGTGCCAGCAGTTTAGCAACTAGCGTCCAAGAGACCCAGTACTTC.

The V call is TRBV11-3, the J call TRBJ1-1, with TRBD1 identical over 8 bases. Unmatched junction bases numbered 10, after V lost 0 bases and J lost 4 bases. Germline V CDR1 and CDR2: SGHNT, YENEEA. The CDR3 is made up of 17 amino acids. DNA for the CDR3: TGTGCCAGCAGCTTAGACCGGACAGGGCTCAGGGGCACTGAAGCTTTCTTT. Residues: CASSLDRTGLRGTEAFF. Full variable domain (missing parts from reference TRBV11-3 and TRBJ1-1): EAGVVQSPRYKIIEKKQPVAFWCNPISGHNTLYWYLQNLGQGPELLIRYENEEAVDDSQLPKDRFSAERLKGVDSTLKIQPAELGDSAVYLCASSLDRTGLRGTEAFFGQGTRLTVV.

The chain combines TRBV27 with TRBJ1-2; TRBD1 agrees at 9 bases. The CDR3 extends over 18 amino acids. V was clipped by 4 bases and J by 3 bases; unmatched bases: 15. The germline V gene has CDR1 MNHEY and CDR2 SMNVEV (reference sequence). The DNA of the CDR3 is TGTGCCAGCAGTTCATTTAGGGCTTCCGACAGGGGGGACTATGGCTACACCTTC. This gives the protein CASSSFRASDRGDYGYTF.

The chain links TRBV6-1 to TRBJ1-2, with TRBD1 matching over 12 bases. CDR1 is MNHNS, CDR2 SASEGT, per germline. Unmatched junction bases numbered 5, after V lost 2 bases and J lost 7 bases. This CDR3 is built from 15 residues. The CDR3 loop is CASSELGQGASGYTF. CDR3 DNA: TGTGCCAGCAGTGAACTGGGACAGGGGGCAAGTGGCTACACCTTC.

V and J are TRBV5-1 and TRBJ1-4, with D possibly matching TRBD1 (5 bases). This CDR3 comprises 14 residues. The V gene lost 3 bases and the J gene lost 8 bases, with 14 bases spanning the gap. Germline loops: CDR1 SGHRS, CDR2 YFSETQ. The CDR3 DNA reads TGCGCCAGCAGCTACGGGACTCCTCGAGAAAAACTGTTTTTT. Translated: CASSYGTPREKLFF.

This clone was counted a single time. The chain links TRBV10-3 to TRBJ2-5; 9 bases line up with TRBD1. J was trimmed by 5 bases and V by 2 bases; bases with no gene match: 9. The CDR3 runs to 16 residues. From germline, CDR1 is ENHRY and CDR2 SYGVKD. The CDR3, as DNA: TGTGCCATCAGTGAGCCGGGACAGGGAAGGAGGGAGACCCAGTACTTC. Amino acid sequence: CAISEPGQGRRETQYF.

The V gene is TRBV9, the J gene TRBJ2-1, with D unclear. This CDR3 has 14 residues. The V gene's germline CDR1 is SGDLS and CDR2 YYNGEE. V was shortened by 5 bases and J by 7 bases, with 16 bases between the two germline ends. DNA for the CDR3: TGTGCCAGCAGACGAAGTAACGCCGGGAATGAGCAGTTCTTC. This codes for CASRRSNAGNEQFF.

The CDR3 protein is CASSYSRRAGNNEQFF. Written as DNA, the CDR3 is TGTGCCAGCAGTTACTCCCGCAGGGCGGGGAACAATGAGCAGTTCTTC. The chain carries TRBV6-2 or TRBV6-3 and TRBJ2-1; TRBD2 might be the D (6 bases). This CDR3 spans 16 amino acids. Deletions cut 0 bases from V and 5 bases from J, with 14 bases between. CDR1 and CDR2 (germline): MNHEY, SVGEGT.

The V and J genes are TRBV4-3 and TRBJ2-5, with a tentative D call TRBD2 (6 bases). V gave up 2 bases and J gave up 1 base, with 11 bases separating them. CDR1 LGHNA and CDR2 YSLEER come from the germline V gene. The CDR3 has 15 amino acids. The CDR3, as DNA: TGCGCCAGCAGCCAATGGCGGGACGGCCAAGAGACCCAGTACTTC. It encodes CASSQWRDGQETQYF.

This clone was seen once. The V and J genes are TRBV11-1 and TRBJ1-3, with 8 nucleotides matching TRBD1. The CDR3 length is 16 residues. Trimming removed 3 bases from V and 2 bases from J; junction bases left unmatched: 6. Germline V gives CDR1 SGHAT, CDR2 FQDESV (reference sequence). The DNA for the CDR3 is TGTGCCAGCAGCTTCGACGGACAGGGTGCTGGAAACACCATATATTTT. Translating it yields CASSFDGQGAGNTIYF.

This rearrangement joins TRBV6-1 to TRBJ2-3; 10 nucleotides line up with TRBD2. Germline V CDR1 and CDR2: MNHNS, SASEGT. The trim removed 0 bases at V and 2 bases at J, leaving 5 bases unmatched. The CDR3 has 17 residues. CDR3 in DNA: TGTGCCAGCAGTGAAGCTCCGGGACTAGCGATCACAGATACGCAGTATTTT. Its protein product is CASSEAPGLAITDTQYF.

This clone was picked up one time. The V gene is TRBV7-2, the J gene TRBJ1-2; 8 bases line up with TRBD1. Germline assignment: CDR1 SGHTA and CDR2 FQGNSA. The CDR3 is 12 amino acids. The J segment lost 9 bases and the V segment lost 5 bases, leaving 5 bases of the junction unmatched. The CDR3 sequence: CASSTDRARYTF. In DNA, the CDR3 is TGTGCCAGCAGCACGGACAGGGCCCGCTACACCTTC. The full variable domain, its missing parts supplied by reference TRBV7-2 and TRBJ1-2, is GAGVSQSPSNKVTEKGKDVELRCDPISGHTALYWYRQSLGQGLEFLIYFQGNSAPDKSGLPSDRFSAERTGGSVSTLTIQRTQQEDSAVYLCASSTDRARYTFGSGTRLTVV.

V and J are TRBV24-1 and TRBJ1-2; D is unresolved. Germline V gene sequence: CDR1 KGHDR, CDR2 SFDVKD. With 3 bases removed from V and 4 bases from J, the gap between germline ends came to 8 bases. This CDR3 is 13 amino acids long. The CDR3 nucleotides read TGTGCCACCAGTGATGGCGGGGTCTATGGCTACACCTTC. Translating it yields CATSDGGVYGYTF.